This T cell receptor beta chain was sequenced for a study of CD8 T cells in ankylosing spondylitis. V dropped 5 bases and J dropped 9 bases, with 17 bases sitting between them. The CDR3 runs to 13 residues. Germline V gene data show CDR1 as MNHNS and CDR2 as SASEGT. This clonotype was counted only a few times. The antigen is undetermined. Via MiXCR, TCRdb re-called the 5' RACE reads, giving one row per CDR3 protein. The table includes about 420,000 distinct CDR3 sequences, about 20% detected once. Notes on the study in general: Certain motif variants had earlier appeared in reactive arthritis synovial fluid and blood. Within ankylosing spondylitis blood, a TCR beta motif made up of under 10 highly homologous variants appeared to be characteristic.

V and J are TRBV6-1 and TRBJ2-7, with D maybe TRBD2 (5 bases). The sequenced sample consisted of blood, either unsorted or a sorted T cell fraction (not recorded which). The TCR was taken from a male donor with ankylosing spondylitis. CDR3 amino acids: CASSPRQFRGQYF. CDR3 nucleotide sequence: TGTGCCAGCAGTCCCAGACAATTCCGGGGGCAGTACTTC.